Below are 32 T cell receptor beta chains sequenced from a single sample in a study of cytomegalovirus exposure and HLA in healthy donors. The PCR used 60 Vbeta and 13 Jbeta primers. Generated by immunoSEQ multiplex PCR, the TCRdb table keeps only in-frame clones and is missing some. This sample has about 210,000 clones, with about 85% found just once. The sequenced material came from PBMCs. The receptors derive from a girl aged 2 to 10 in good health and CMV-seronegative.

The V gene is TRBV27, the J gene TRBJ2-2; 10 bases are a match to TRBD1. Germline loops: CDR1 MNHEY, CDR2 SMNVEV (reference sequence). V lost 1 base to trimming and J lost 0 bases; unmatched junction nucleotides: 5. The CDR3 is 18 residues long. The CDR3 nucleotides are TGTGCCAGCAGTTTATTCAGGGGGACAGGGGCGAACACCGGGGAGCTGTTTTTT. It specifies CASSLFRGTGANTGELFF.

The gene calls are TRBV6-5 and TRBJ1-1; 8 bases are a match to TRBD1. CDR3 length: 14 residues. Germline CDR1 and CDR2: MNHEY and SVGAGI. The V and J ends lost 6 bases and 0 bases, in that order; junction bases with no gene match: 3. CDR3 DNA sequence: TGTGCCAGCAGACTGACAGGGGTGAACACTGAAGCTTTCTTT. Translating gives CASRLTGVNTEAFF.

V usage is TRBV2 and J usage is TRBJ2-5; TRBD2 matches at 8 bases. In germline, CDR1 is SNHLY, CDR2 FYNNEI. J lost 5 bases, V lost 5 bases, and 10 bases had no gene match. CDR3 length equals 15 residues. CDR3 residues: CASSRREGVWETQYF. In DNA form, the CDR3 reads TGTGCCAGCAGTCGTCGGGAGGGGGTTTGGGAGACCCAGTACTTC.

The table lists this clone with a count of one. The chain combines TRBV2 with TRBJ2-5, with TRBD2 as a possible D gene (5 bases). This CDR3 has 16 amino acids. V shed 6 bases and J shed 1 base, with 18 bases lying between them. Germline V gene lookup returns CDR1 SNHLY and CDR2 FYNNEI. This chain's CDR3 is CASRTAAGGRQETQYF. The CDR3 DNA is TGTGCCAGCAGGACCGCCGCGGGCGGCCGCCAAGAGACCCAGTACTTC.

This rearrangement joins TRBV7-9 to TRBJ1-2, with 10 bases matching TRBD1. V trimming: 4 bases; J trimming: 6 bases; junction bases outside the gene matches: 8. This CDR3 is 15 amino acids long. The V gene's germline CDR1 is SEHNR and CDR2 FQNEAQ (reference sequence). Here the CDR3 DNA reads TGTGCCAGCAGCTGGGGACAGGGGTTAATAGATGGCTACACCTTC. It is translated as CASSWGQGLIDGYTF.

The V gene is TRBV27, the J gene TRBJ2-3; D gene unclear. Trimming removed 0 bases from V and 3 bases from J, with 10 bases in between. The CDR3 contains 15 residues. The V gene's germline CDR1 is MNHEY and CDR2 SMNVEV (reference sequence). The CDR3 spells CASSLSPTLTDTQYF. CDR3 in DNA: TGTGCCAGCAGTTTATCCCCTACCCTAACAGATACGCAGTATTTT.

This sequence joins TRBV29-1 and TRBJ2-5, with D possibly TRBD1 on 6 matching bases. TRBJ2-7 matches the DNA end more closely, so the J call is doubtful. This CDR3 has 14 amino acids. Germline V gene sequence: CDR1 SQVTM, CDR2 ANQGSEA. The CDR3 sequence is CSVAHLTGFYEQYF. DNA for the CDR3: TGCAGCGTTGCCCACCTCACAGGGTTCTACGAGCAGTACTTC.

Note on this clone: Other DNA sequences in the sample encode the same CDR3. The rearrangement joins TRBV27 to TRBJ2-3; D is perhaps TRBD1 (5 bases). In germline, CDR1 is MNHEY, CDR2 SMNVEV (reference sequence). CDR3 length: 13 residues. V was shortened by 5 bases and J by 4 bases, with 10 bases between the two germline ends. The CDR3 DNA follows: TGTGCCAGCAGTCTTCAGGGCCCAGATACGCAGTATTTT. Translated, it gives CASSLQGPDTQYF.

The chain carries TRBV11-2 and TRBJ2-7, with a possible D match to TRBD1 (6 bases). The V gene's germline CDR1 is SGHAT and CDR2 FQNNGV. The CDR3 totals 15 residues. V dropped 1 base and J dropped 3 bases, with 13 bases sitting between them. CDR3 sequence: CASSLVYGTNYEQYF. CDR3 DNA sequence: TGTGCCAGCAGCTTAGTTTATGGGACAAACTACGAGCAGTACTTC.

J is TRBJ1-1 and V is TRBV21-1. TRBV21-1 is shown as a pseudogene. The CDR3 has 14 amino acids. The CDR3 is CARSSGWMNTEAFF. The CDR3 nucleotides are TGTGCCAGGAGCAGCGGTTGGATGAACACTGAAGCTTTCTTT.

This clone appeared a single time. The rearrangement links TRBV11-2 to TRBJ2-7, with D possibly TRBD1 on 5 matching bases. The CDR3 sequence is 13 residues long. Trimming stripped 3 bases from V and 4 bases from J, with 10 bases between. CDR1 and CDR2 from the germline V gene are SGHAT and FQNNGV. CDR3 region: CASSLAGPYEQYF. Here the CDR3 DNA reads TGTGCCAGCAGCTTGGCAGGGCCGTACGAGCAGTACTTC.

This chain joins TRBV6-1 and TRBJ2-3; TRBD2 agrees at 9 bases. Germline CDR1 is MNHNS and CDR2 is SASEGT. J was trimmed by 4 bases and V by 4 bases; bases with no gene match: 9. The CDR3 is 16 amino acids. CDR3 in DNA: TGTGCCAGCAGTGGACTTAGCGGGAGTCCGTCAGATACGCAGTATTTT. Translating gives CASSGLSGSPSDTQYF.

This clone was found a few times. The chain's CDR3 is CAWSPRGGTNEKLFF. The CDR3 DNA follows: TGTGCCTGGAGCCCTCGGGGGGGAACTAATGAAAAACTGTTTTTT. The chain recombines TRBV30 with TRBJ1-4, with D possibly matching TRBD1 (5 bases). V lost 3 bases and J 1 base, leaving 12 bases between the germline ends. CDR1 is GTSNPN, CDR2 SVGIG, per germline (reference sequence). The CDR3 spans 15 residues.

V gene TRBV7-9 combines with J gene TRBJ2-7; D may be TRBD2 (5 bases). Germline V lookup: CDR1 SEHNR, CDR2 FQNEAQ (reference sequence). V dropped 3 bases and J dropped 2 bases, with 8 bases sitting between them. This CDR3 region has 13 residues. As DNA, the CDR3 is TGTGCCAGCAGCTTGGCGGGCCCCTACGAGCAGTACTTC. Its translation is CASSLAGPYEQYF.

The V call is TRBV19, the J call TRBJ1-2, with 7 nucleotides matching TRBD1. From germline, CDR1 is LNHDA and CDR2 SQIVND (reference sequence). The CDR3 covers 15 residues. The V gene end was trimmed by 5 bases and the J gene end by 6 bases; junction bases not matched to a gene: 12. CDR3 sequence reads: CASSPQGTIGDGYTF. For the CDR3, the DNA is TGTGCCAGTAGTCCACAGGGGACGATAGGGGATGGCTACACCTTC.

V is TRBV13 and J is TRBJ1-2; 10 bases are shared with TRBD1. V was clipped by 1 base and J by 0 bases; unmatched bases: 5. The CDR3 loop spans 17 amino acids. Germline-derived CDR1 and CDR2 are PRHDT and FYEKMQ (reference sequence). The CDR3 here is CASSLDETGGANYGYTF. The CDR3 DNA reads TGTGCCAGCAGCTTAGACGAGACAGGGGGCGCTAACTATGGCTACACCTTC.

The chain links TRBV6-5 to TRBJ2-7, with 11 bases fitting TRBD2. The germline V gene encodes CDR1 MNHEY and CDR2 SVGAGI. The CDR3 has 15 amino acids. The V gene end was trimmed by 4 bases and the J gene end by 4 bases; junction bases not matched to a gene: 6. CDR3 DNA: TGTGCCAGCAGTTCCCCGGGACTAGCGGATTACGAGCAGTACTTC. Encoded protein: CASSSPGLADYEQYF.

The chain links TRBV4-2 to TRBJ2-1; no definite D call. The CDR3 loop spans 15 amino acids. V lost 0 bases, J lost 0 bases, and 6 bases lay in between. Per germline, CDR1 LGHNA and CDR2 YNFKEQ. The CDR3 nucleotides are TGTGCCAGCAGCCAAGATCCTAACTCCTACAATGAGCAGTTCTTC. It translates to CASSQDPNSYNEQFF.

This clone was found once. J is TRBJ2-3 and V is TRBV6-1; 7 nucleotides match TRBD2. The CDR3 runs 14 residues. Trimming took 7 bases from V and 1 from J; bases not matched to a gene: 5. CDR1 is MNHNS and CDR2 is SASEGT in the germline V gene. The CDR3 DNA sequence: TGTGCCAGCATCCTTGGGGGGGGCACAGATACGCAGTATTTT. Amino acids: CASILGGGTDTQYF.

The genes are TRBV19 and TRBJ1-1, with 7 bases that match TRBD1. The CDR3 length is 14 residues. V trimming: 5 bases; J trimming: 11 bases; junction bases outside the gene matches: 14. Germline CDR1 is LNHDA and CDR2 is SQIVND (reference sequence). The CDR3, as DNA: TGTGCCAGTAGTGCCACCGACAGGGTGCGAGGCGCTTTCTTT. It specifies CASSATDRVRGAFF.

This clone was found once. The CDR3 reads CAGRDNSYNEQFF. The CDR3 bases are TGTGCCGGCCGGGACAACTCCTACAATGAGCAGTTCTTC. The chain carries TRBV10-3 and TRBJ2-1, with D possibly being TRBD1 (6 bases). The V gene's germline CDR1 is ENHRY and CDR2 SYGVKD. The V and J ends lost 11 bases and 0 bases respectively, with 11 bases between them. This CDR3 region has 13 residues.

This clone was picked up one time. The CDR3 coding sequence is TGTGCCAGCAGCTCCGGGACAGGAGTTGGAAACACCATATATTTT. Its translation is CASSSGTGVGNTIYF. V usage is TRBV5-6 and J usage is TRBJ1-3, with 8 bases lining up with TRBD1. Germline V gene sequence: CDR1 SGHDT, CDR2 YYEEEE. This CDR3 contains 15 residues. V was clipped by 3 bases and J by 3 bases; unmatched bases: 5.

The gene calls are TRBV7-9 and TRBJ1-2, with a tentative D call TRBD1 (6 bases). Germline V CDR1 and CDR2: SEHNR, FQNEAQ (reference sequence). V was shortened by 3 bases and J by 3 bases, with 23 bases between the two germline ends. The length of the CDR3 is 18 residues. CDR3 in DNA: TGTGCCAGCAGCTTTACTCGCCAGGGGTCCTGGGCCGACTATGGCTACACCTTC. This gives the protein CASSFTRQGSWADYGYTF.

The chain employs TRBV7-9 and TRBJ1-2, with D possibly matching TRBD1 (6 bases). CDR1 and CDR2 (germline): SEHNR, FQNEAQ (reference sequence). V was cut by 5 bases and J by 8 bases, with 21 bases left in between. The CDR3 sequence is 15 residues long. The CDR3: CASSPKGGPGGGYTF. For the CDR3, the DNA is TGTGCCAGCAGCCCTAAGGGGGGCCCGGGGGGCGGCTACACCTTC.

The chain employs TRBV5-1 and TRBJ2-1; 9 bases are a match to TRBD2. The CDR3 is made up of 15 amino acids. Germline loops: CDR1 SGHRS, CDR2 YFSETQ. J gave up 8 bases and V 2 bases, and 8 bases lay outside the gene matches. DNA of the CDR3: TGCGCCAGCAGCTTCATTAGCGGGAGATACGATGAGCAGTTCTTC. It specifies CASSFISGRYDEQFF.

The V and J genes are TRBV5-4 and TRBJ1-6; D perhaps matches TRBD1 (6 bases). The germline CDR1 and CDR2 sequences are SGHNT and YYREEE (reference sequence). The CDR3 consists of 16 residues. V lost 4 bases, J lost 10 bases, and 21 bases lay in between. DNA of the CDR3: TGTGCCAGCAGCCGACTACAGGGTATGGTGGGGTCACCCCTCCACTTT. Translated, it gives CASSRLQGMVGSPLHF.

This chain joins TRBV27 and TRBJ2-7, with a weak D call TRBD2 (6 bases). This CDR3 comprises 15 residues. The germline V gene encodes CDR1 MNHEY and CDR2 SMNVEV (reference sequence). The V gene lost 3 bases and the J gene lost 4 bases, with 16 bases spanning the gap. In DNA, the CDR3 is TGTGCCAGCAGTTTGCGGGGCACGGATCTTTACGAGCAGTACTTC. This codes for CASSLRGTDLYEQYF.

The rearrangement links TRBV7-2 to TRBJ2-1; 7 bases are a match to TRBD2. Germline CDR1 reads SGHTA; CDR2 reads FQGNSA. The CDR3 contains 13 residues. The J segment lost 6 bases and the V segment lost 3 bases, leaving 2 bases of the junction unmatched. CDR3 nucleotide sequence: TGTGCCAGCAGCTTGCGGGAGCCCAATGAGCAGTTCTTC. Translated, it gives CASSLREPNEQFF.

In its sample, this clone was seen once. This chain connects TRBV30 to TRBJ2-3; D not certain. Germline CDR1 reads GTSNPN; CDR2 reads SVGIG (reference sequence). This CDR3 is 17 amino acids long. V was shortened by 1 base and J by 4 bases, with 21 bases between the two germline ends. CDR3 bases: TGTGCCTGGAGTGAGTTGAGCACTAAGAGGTTACCAGATACGCAGTATTTT. This encodes CAWSELSTKRLPDTQYF.

This clone came up once. This chain connects TRBV7-8 to TRBJ2-5; 7 positions agree with TRBD1. CDR3 length: 15 residues. Trimming at V came to 5 bases and at J to 5 bases, leaving 11 bases not matched to a gene. The germline V gene has CDR1 SGHVS and CDR2 FQNEAQ. In nucleotides, the CDR3 is TGTGCCAGCAGCAAAGACAGGGCGGTAGGGGAGACCCAGTACTTC. It codes for CASSKDRAVGETQYF.

V is TRBV25-1 and J is TRBJ2-7; 10 bases align to TRBD1. Unmatched junction bases numbered 11, after V lost 1 base and J lost 5 bases. This CDR3 has 17 amino acids. Germline-derived CDR1 and CDR2 are MGHDK and SYGVNS. The CDR3 DNA follows: TGTGCCAGCAGTGAATCCTCTCCGCCGGGACAGGGGAACGAGCAGTACTTC. It specifies CASSESSPPGQGNEQYF.

The rearrangement uses TRBV5-6 and TRBJ1-1; D unclear. Trimming took 3 bases from V and 7 from J, leaving 10 bases between them. Germline assignment: CDR1 SGHDT and CDR2 YYEEEE. The CDR3 consists of 12 residues. In DNA form, the CDR3 reads TGTGCCAGCAGCTCGATAGCCCGTGAAGCTTTCTTT. Protein: CASSSIAREAFF.